The T cell receptor beta chain described here comes from a study of T cell responses to AZD1222 COVID-19 vaccine (dated by TCRdb to the early 2020s). Regarding the research as a whole: A total of 230 or so trial participants underwent TCR sequencing, of whom around 200 received two doses of AZD1222 and about 25 received two doses of the MenACWY control vaccine. Enrollment into the trials was organized by age into subgroups of 18-55, 56-69 and 70-plus years, and those subgroups contained about 150, 27 and 61 TCR-sequenced participants, respectively. General study outcomes and caveats: After two AZD1222 doses, spike-specific TCR breadth and depth were significantly higher than at day 0 and than in MenACWY recipients. Participants were mostly white British and included more females than males, and it was suggested by the authors that clonal diversity may have been underestimated. Only five to seven AZD1222 recipients were SARS-CoV-2 seropositive at baseline, limiting conclusions about previously exposed vaccinees. The 56-69-year group was small, and its depth increase did not reach significance, likely because of low power. Epitopes outside the regions mutated in the B.1.351 and B.1.1.7 variants were reportedly recognized by nearly half of the unique spike-specific TCRs. Because no day 14 peak-response samples were available, the repertoires could be characterized only after the peak T cell response. Vaccine-associated CD4 TCRs spanned the whole spike protein, with dominant responses in regions 160-218 and 743-854.

Concerning this clone itself: Its antigen is currently not known. The sample holds no much larger clone one base away, and base qualities are not on file.

Sequences SGHTA (CDR1) and FQGNSA (CDR2) are obtained from the germline V gene. V loses 3 bases at its end and J loses 3 bases; junction bases beyond the gene matches: 1. From its cysteine to its phenylalanine, the CDR3 spans 15 amino acids. The retained sequence is limited to the CDR3, 45 bases, with the frame set at the first base. The CDR3 regions of human TCRbeta chains were analyzed by immunosequencing. Per the original workflow: Repertoire TCRs were checked for matches against a reference library of SARS-CoV-2-specific TCRs that had been generated using the MIRA antigen-specificity platform. Breadth was defined as the fraction of unique TCRs that were SARS-CoV-2-associated. Depth was defined as the fraction of total T cells that were SARS-CoV-2-associated. Using the MIRA data, each spike-specific TCR was assigned both to the spike region to which the TCR was reactive and to a CD4 or CD8 class. Log10-transformed breadth and depth values were compared by one-way ANOVA with Sidak's multiple comparisons tests. In TCRdb, the immuneACCESS table is reduced to in-frame sequences with V and J assigned. These tables do not hold every clone; where another copy was compared, an unresolved V gene accounts for under half, and the others remain unexplained. That table furnishes V, J and clone size, whereas the DNA furnished D and trimming. In all, the sample holds roughly 140,000 clones, and about 90% of those were seen once. Under 2% of the sample is taken by the ten largest.

The sample's time point label, decoded: about 28 days (+/-7) after the second vaccine dose. Because spike-specific TCR depth and breadth did not differ between the two schedules, AZD1222 recipients who got a second dose at roughly 4 weeks were pooled with those who got a second dose at roughly 12 weeks. Vaccinee samples came from UK trials COV001 and COV002, including a single-blind randomized controlled phase 2/3 trial of AZD1222 (ChAdOx1 nCoV-19) in healthy adults. For TCRbeta chain sequencing, PBMC samples were collected from trial participants at day 0 and at day 28 after the second dose. The source was peripheral blood, collected 28 days after the second AZD1222 dose. The chain joins TRBV7-2 to TRBJ2-5; TRBD2 matches 13 bases in the middle. This receptor was taken from an adult who received the AZD1222 COVID-19 vaccine. Here the CDR3 is given as CASSFGTSGKETQYF. The nucleotides are TGTGCCAGCAGCTTCGGGACTAGCGGGAAAGAGACCCAGTACTTC.